The 31 T cell receptor beta chains listed next were all sequenced from one sample in a study of blood T cell repertoires in COVID-19. Clones were sequenced by immunoSEQ multiplex PCR, and TCRdb holds only the in-frame ones, with some missing. The sample yields about 62,000 clones, roughly 89% seen once. The sequenced sample consisted of peripheral blood. The origin of the receptors is a human donor in a cohort sampled during active COVID-19.

This chain connects TRBV18 to TRBJ2-5; no firm D call. The V and J ends lost 5 bases and 3 bases respectively, with 4 bases between them. The germline gives CDR1 KGHSH, CDR2 LQKENI. This CDR3 spans 11 amino acids. CDR3 nucleotide sequence: TGTGCCAGCTCATCTGAAGAGACCCAGTACTTC. Its protein is CASSSEETQYF.

The V gene is TRBV28, the J gene TRBJ1-1; D call uncertain. Trimming left V 6 bases short and J 11 bases short, with 13 bases between. The CDR3 totals 11 residues. Germline values: CDR1 MDHEN, CDR2 SYDVKM. In DNA, the CDR3 is TGTGCCAGCAGGATTTTGGGAGAGGCTTTCTTT. It translates to CASRILGEAFF.

The rearrangement joins TRBV27 to TRBJ2-1; 11 bases align to TRBD2. From germline, CDR1 is MNHEY and CDR2 SMNVEV (reference sequence). The CDR3 is 15 amino acids. With V trimmed by 9 bases and J by 5 bases, 9 bases remained unmatched. The CDR3 DNA reads TGTGCCAGTTCTTCCGGGACTAGCGGCGACAATGAGCAGTTCTTC. Translating it yields CASSSGTSGDNEQFF.

The V call is TRBV7-8, the J call TRBJ1-4; D is perhaps TRBD1 (5 bases). The length of the CDR3 is 18 residues. The germline V and J ends were trimmed by 5 bases and 0 bases, with 19 bases remaining between them. The germline V gene encodes CDR1 SGHVS and CDR2 FQNEAQ. The CDR3 nucleotides are TGTGCCAGCAGCCAGGTGTTTAGCGGGACTGCAACTAATGAAAAACTGTTTTTT. Amino acids: CASSQVFSGTATNEKLFF.

The V and J genes are TRBV11-2 and TRBJ2-5; a weak D match, TRBD2 (6 bases). The CDR3 covers 15 residues. In germline, CDR1 is SGHAT, CDR2 FQNNGV. The germline V and J ends were trimmed by 5 bases and 5 bases, with 18 bases remaining between them. CDR3 nucleotides: TGTGCCAGCAGCCGCGTTAGCGGTAATTGGGAGACCCAGTACTTC. Protein product: CASSRVSGNWETQYF.

V gene TRBV7-3 combines with J gene TRBJ1-1; 9 bases fit TRBD1. Germline V lookup: CDR1 SGHTA, CDR2 FQGTGA. V was pared by 4 bases and J by 2 bases, with 11 bases of the junction left unmatched. This CDR3 contains 17 residues. The CDR3 is CASSSTGGNFFNTEAFF. The CDR3 DNA sequence: TGTGCCAGCAGCTCGACAGGGGGGAACTTCTTTAACACTGAAGCTTTCTTT.

J is TRBJ2-2 and V is TRBV5-3, with 7 bases aligning to TRBD2. TRBV5-3 is treated as an ORF (open reading frame) with a function not yet certain. The CDR3 extends over 16 amino acids. With V trimmed by 1 base and J by 1 base, 4 bases remained unmatched. CDR3 in amino acids: CARSLKASGNTGELFF. The CDR3, as DNA: TGTGCCAGAAGCTTGAAGGCTAGCGGGAACACCGGGGAGCTGTTTTTT.

V and J are TRBV7-3 and TRBJ2-6; D possibly corresponds to TRBD2 (5 bases). V lost 1 base and J 2 bases, leaving 6 bases between the germline ends. Germline V lookup: CDR1 SGHTA, CDR2 FQGTGA. This CDR3 has 15 amino acids. The CDR3 coding sequence is TGTGCCAGCAGCTTAAGGGGAGCTGGGGCCAACGTCCTGACTTTC. This gives the protein CASSLRGAGANVLTF. The full variable domain, in which reference TRBV7-3 and TRBJ2-6 provide the parts outside the CDR3, is GAGVSQTPSNKVTEKGKYVELRCDPISGHTALYWYRQSLGQGPEFLIYFQGTGAADDSGLPNDRFFAVRPEGSVSTLKIQRTERGDSAVYLCASSLRGAGANVLTFGAGSRLTVL.

This clone is a singleton in its sample. This chain links TRBV6-2 or TRBV6-3 with TRBJ2-7, with D maybe TRBD1 (6 bases). V lost 6 bases to trimming and J lost 6 bases, with 21 bases between them. Germline V gene lookup returns CDR1 MNHEY and CDR2 SVGEGT. This CDR3 comprises 15 residues. The CDR3 here is CASSQIGGFLGEQYF. Written as DNA, the CDR3 is TGTGCCAGCAGCCAGATTGGGGGCTTTCTAGGCGAGCAGTACTTC.

The rearrangement joins TRBV27 to TRBJ2-7; 11 nucleotides agree with TRBD1. J lost 4 bases, V lost 8 bases, and 7 bases had no gene match. This CDR3 has 14 residues. Germline V gene sequence: CDR1 MNHEY, CDR2 SMNVEV (reference sequence). The DNA of the CDR3 is TGTGCCAGCCGGTGGGGGACAGGGGGTTACGAGCAGTACTTC. Its protein is CASRWGTGGYEQYF.

This clone was recorded a few times. The chain recombines TRBV7-9 with TRBJ2-7; the D gene is possibly TRBD2 (5 bases). Trimming left V 4 bases short and J 2 bases short, with 21 bases between. This CDR3 has 17 residues. Germline V lookup: CDR1 SEHNR, CDR2 FQNEAQ (reference sequence). CDR3 nucleotide sequence: TGTGCCAGCAGCTCCCCCGAAATTGGAGCGGAAGCCTACGAGCAGTACTTC. Translating it yields CASSSPEIGAEAYEQYF.

The table lists this clone with a few counts. The rearrangement uses TRBV19 and TRBJ1-5, with TRBD1 as a possible D gene (5 bases). The V gene lost 7 bases and the J gene lost 5 bases, with 15 bases spanning the gap. This CDR3 comprises 14 residues. Looked up from germline, CDR1 is LNHDA and CDR2 is SQIVND (reference sequence). The CDR3 reads CASTIGGYHQPQHF. The DNA for the CDR3 is TGTGCCAGTACCATCGGGGGTTACCATCAGCCCCAGCATTTT.

The chain is built from TRBV18 and TRBJ2-3; perhaps TRBD2 as D (6 bases). This CDR3 comprises 12 residues. Germline V gene lookup returns CDR1 KGHSH and CDR2 LQKENI. Trimming took 8 bases from V and 0 from J, leaving 6 bases between them. CDR3 region: CASGGSTDTQYF. CDR3 DNA: TGTGCCAGCGGGGGGAGCACAGATACGCAGTATTTT.

The V and J genes are TRBV7-3 and TRBJ2-3; D possibly corresponds to TRBD2 (6 bases). This CDR3 spans 13 amino acids. Germline values: CDR1 SGHTA, CDR2 FQGTGA. Trimming left V 2 bases short and J 5 bases short, with 8 bases between. CDR3 region: CASSLGTLDTQYF. CDR3 DNA sequence: TGTGCCAGCAGCTTAGGGACTCTAGATACGCAGTATTTT.

CDR3 nucleotides: TGTGCCAGCAGCCACGAGGTCTGGGGCGGGAGGGCCTTCTTC. The encoded protein is CASSHEVWGGRAFF. The chain joins TRBV7-8 to TRBJ2-1, with 9 bases lining up with TRBD2. Germline CDR1 reads SGHVS; CDR2 reads FQNEAQ. The V and J ends lost 5 bases and 16 bases, in that order; junction bases with no gene match: 15. The CDR3 sequence is 14 residues long.

The table lists this clone with a count of one. The chain recombines TRBV6-2 or TRBV6-3 with TRBJ2-5; unclear D gene. Germline lookup yields CDR1 MNHEY and CDR2 SVGEGT. This CDR3 has 14 amino acids. Trimming shortened V by 6 bases and J by 0 bases, and 11 bases separated the two germline ends. As DNA, the CDR3 is TGTGCCAGCAGCCGCCTAGAGTACCAAGAGACCCAGTACTTC. Amino acid sequence: CASSRLEYQETQYF.

V gene TRBV6-5 combines with J gene TRBJ2-1; 11 bases map to TRBD2. The V gene's germline CDR1 is MNHEY and CDR2 SVGAGI. The CDR3 contains 13 residues. With V trimmed by 6 bases and J by 10 bases, 5 bases remained unmatched. The CDR3 nucleotides are TGTGCCAGCAGCGGACTAGCGGGTGAAGAGCAGTTCTTC. Translated: CASSGLAGEEQFF.

This chain links TRBV6-2 or TRBV6-3 with TRBJ2-1, with 8 nucleotides matching TRBD2. Germline V lookup: CDR1 MNHEY, CDR2 SVGEGT. V lost 2 bases and J lost 7; bases outside the gene matches: 7. CDR3 length: 15 residues. The DNA of the CDR3 is TGTGCCAGCAGTTACGTGAGCGGGGGAGGGAATGAGCAGTTCTTC. Amino acids: CASSYVSGGGNEQFF.

This clone has just one count. The chain employs TRBV2 and TRBJ2-3; 13 bases line up with TRBD2. Germline V gene data show CDR1 as SNHLY and CDR2 as FYNNEI. The V gene end was trimmed by 4 bases and the J gene end by 7 bases; junction bases not matched to a gene: 5. CDR3 size: 15 residues. CDR3 sequence (DNA): TGTGCCAGCAGTGGGACTAGCGGGGGTTTAAATACGCAGTATTTT. Its translation: CASSGTSGGLNTQYF.

The chain recombines TRBV21-1 with TRBJ2-3; whether TRBD2, the table's D call, matches the DNA was not checked. TRBV21-1 is a documented pseudogene. The CDR3 runs 16 residues. CDR3 bases: TGTGCCAGCAGCACGGTACGACTAGTAAGCACAGATACGCAGTATTTT. This encodes CASSTVRLVSTDTQYF.

The chain uses TRBV4-3 and TRBJ2-4; D unclear. The CDR3 has 15 amino acids. Germline CDR1 LGHNA, CDR2 YSLEER. V lost 0 bases, J lost 2 bases, and 8 bases lay in between. CDR3 nucleotide sequence: TGCGCCAGCAGCCAAGATCCTCCCTCCAAAAACATTCAGTACTTC. Translation: CASSQDPPSKNIQYF.

CDR3 in amino acids: CASSRRDRGRGTSYEQYF. CDR3 nucleotide sequence: TGTGCCAGCAGTCGCCGGGACAGGGGGCGAGGGACCTCCTACGAGCAGTACTTC. The chain links TRBV28 to TRBJ2-7; 12 nucleotides match TRBD1. CDR1 and CDR2 from the germline V gene are MDHEN and SYDVKM. With V trimmed by 5 bases and J by 0 bases, 11 bases remained unmatched. The CDR3 has 18 amino acids.

The chain carries TRBV7-9 and TRBJ1-4, with D unresolved. V gave up 3 bases and J gave up 8 bases, with 22 bases separating them. CDR3 length: 17 residues. CDR1 is SEHNR, CDR2 FQNEAQ, per germline (reference sequence). CDR3 coding DNA: TGTGCCAGCAGCTTTTATGTGAATGGAGGGAGGAGGGAAAAACTGTTTTTT. This encodes CASSFYVNGGRREKLFF.

The chain uses TRBV18 and TRBJ2-5; the D gene is possibly TRBD1 (6 bases). With 1 base removed from V and 5 bases from J, the gap between germline ends came to 14 bases. Germline V gives CDR1 KGHSH, CDR2 LQKENI. CDR3 size: 15 residues. For the CDR3, the DNA is TGTGCCAGCTCACCACGGACAGAGAGTGGGGAGACCCAGTACTTC. Translated, it gives CASSPRTESGETQYF.

The chain carries TRBV28 and TRBJ1-3; D remains ambiguous. The CDR3 is 14 residues long. V gave up 2 bases and J gave up 7 bases, with 12 bases separating them. The germline V gene has CDR1 MDHEN and CDR2 SYDVKM. The CDR3 reads CASSLAGSRNTIYF. The DNA for the CDR3 is TGTGCCAGCAGTTTAGCGGGGTCGAGGAACACCATATATTTT.

The chain carries TRBV30 and TRBJ1-1; D perhaps matches TRBD1 (6 bases). Germline lookup yields CDR1 GTSNPN and CDR2 SVGIG (reference sequence). V lost 2 bases and J lost 10, with 17 bases in between. CDR3 length: 13 amino acids. The CDR3 loop is CAWSTGRQGRAFF. The CDR3 DNA follows: TGTGCCTGGAGTACAGGTCGGCAGGGGAGAGCTTTCTTT.

This clone was seen a handful of times. V gene TRBV7-9 combines with J gene TRBJ1-6; D not resolved. Trimming stripped 5 bases from V and 0 bases from J, with 20 bases between. The CDR3 consists of 19 residues. Germline CDR1 is SEHNR and CDR2 is FQNEAQ (reference sequence). The DNA for the CDR3 is TGTGCCAGCAGCAGAAAATGGGAGGGAAAGGACTCCTATAATTCACCCCTCCACTTT. Its protein is CASSRKWEGKDSYNSPLHF.

This clone occurred a few times. This rearrangement joins TRBV5-4 to TRBJ2-7; 12 bases map to TRBD2. Germline-derived CDR1 and CDR2 are SGHNT and YYREEE (reference sequence). V shed 4 bases, J shed 1 base, and the junction held 6 bases outside the gene matches. The CDR3 extends over 16 amino acids. DNA of the CDR3: TGTGCCAGCAGCCCTTCGACTAGCGGGAGATCCTACGAGCAGTACTTC. Protein sequence: CASSPSTSGRSYEQYF.

This clone was picked up one time. The rearrangement uses TRBV4-3 and TRBJ2-3, with 8 bases lining up with TRBD2. CDR1 is LGHNA, CDR2 YSLEER, per germline. The CDR3 contains 19 residues. The J segment lost 2 bases and the V segment lost 0 bases, leaving 13 bases of the junction unmatched. CDR3 region: CASSQDLVIPGGITDTQYF. The DNA for the CDR3 is TGCGCCAGCAGCCAAGATCTTGTTATCCCGGGAGGGATCACAGATACGCAGTATTTT.

The J gene is TRBJ2-3, the V gene TRBV14, with D tentatively TRBD2 (5 bases). The CDR3 is 17 residues long. The V gene lost 0 bases and the J gene lost 4 bases, with 17 bases spanning the gap. Germline V gives CDR1 SGHDN, CDR2 FVKESK. The CDR3 reads CASSQERRTGLSDTQYF. The CDR3 DNA reads as TGTGCCAGCAGCCAAGAAAGGAGGACCGGATTGTCAGATACGCAGTATTTT.

The rearrangement uses TRBV9 and TRBJ1-4; D is unresolved. With 4 bases removed from V and 0 bases from J, the gap between germline ends came to 13 bases. The CDR3 length is 16 residues. CDR1 is SGDLS and CDR2 is YYNGEE in the germline V gene. CDR3 nucleotides: TGTGCCAGCAGCCCCGGGGAGGTTGCAACTAATGAAAAACTGTTTTTT. This gives the protein CASSPGEVATNEKLFF. The variable domain in full, with the rest retrieved from reference TRBV9 and TRBJ1-4, is DSGVTQTPKHLITATGQRVTLRCSPRSGDLSVYWYQQSLDQGLQFLIQYYNGEERAKGNILERFSAQQFPDLHSELNLSSLELGDSALYFCASSPGEVATNEKLFFGSGTQLSVL.